The 32 T cell receptor beta chains listed next were all sequenced from one sample in a study of blood T cells in healthy people across ages. Through a sample-barcoded 5' primer and a J-beta primer mix, a second PCR was run for about 6 to 11 cycles. TCRdb itself ran the 5' RACE reads through MiXCR, one entry per CDR3 protein. The top ten hold roughly a quarter of the sample, which has about 780,000 distinct CDR3 sequences, around 62% seen once. The sequenced sample consisted of blood. The receptors stem from a man aged 25-45 years in good health.

This clonotype was seen a few times. The gene calls are TRBV7-2 and TRBJ2-7, with D possibly matching TRBD2 (5 bases). Looked up from germline, CDR1 is SGHTA and CDR2 is FQGNSA. The CDR3 spans 14 residues. Trimming took 5 bases from V and 6 from J, leaving 17 bases between them. The CDR3 protein is CASSPHMGVREQYF. The CDR3, as DNA: TGTGCCAGCAGCCCGCATATGGGAGTACGCGAGCAGTACTTC.

The rearrangement joins TRBV29-1 to TRBJ2-7; TRBD1 matches 7 bases. CDR1 SQVTM and CDR2 ANQGSEA come from the germline V gene. The V gene end was trimmed by 5 bases and the J gene end by 1 base; junction bases not matched to a gene: 5. The CDR3 consists of 13 residues. The DNA for the CDR3 is TGCAGCGTTTGGGACAGAAATTCCTACGAGCAGTACTTC. Encoded protein: CSVWDRNSYEQYF.

The chain joins TRBV28 to TRBJ2-3, with a possible D match to TRBD1 (5 bases). Germline V lookup: CDR1 MDHEN, CDR2 SYDVKM. V gave up 3 bases and J gave up 3 bases, with 16 bases separating them. The CDR3 contains 16 residues. In nucleotides, the CDR3 is TGTGCCAGCAGTTTTTCGGCAGGGCTGGGGACAGATACGCAGTATTTT. Translated, it gives CASSFSAGLGTDTQYF.

V and J are TRBV6-2 or TRBV6-3 and TRBJ2-3; 10 bases map to TRBD2. The CDR3 is 15 residues long. Germline V gene sequence: CDR1 MNHEY, CDR2 SVGEGT. The J segment lost 4 bases and the V segment lost 0 bases, leaving 1 base of the junction unmatched. The DNA of the CDR3 is TGTGCCAGCAGTTACTCCCTAGCGGGGGCAGATACGCAGTATTTT. Translating it yields CASSYSLAGADTQYF.

The CDR3 region is CASSSRGVSTDTQYF. As DNA, the CDR3 is TGTGCCAGCAGCTCTAGGGGCGTGAGCACAGATACGCAGTATTTT. The chain has TRBV9 and TRBJ2-3; tentatively, D is TRBD1 (5 bases). The CDR3 runs to 15 residues. CDR1 SGDLS and CDR2 YYNGEE come from the germline V gene. Deletions cut 4 bases from V and 0 bases from J, with 12 bases between.

This chain connects TRBV28 to TRBJ2-1, with D perhaps matching TRBD1 or TRBD2 (6 bases each). V was trimmed by 6 bases and J by 4 bases, leaving 22 bases between them. CDR1 MDHEN and CDR2 SYDVKM come from the germline V gene. The CDR3 spans 17 residues. The CDR3 is CASSVGGQGGVYNEQFF. CDR3 nucleotides: TGTGCCAGCAGCGTTGGGGGGCAGGGTGGAGTATACAATGAGCAGTTCTTC.

J is TRBJ1-4 and V is TRBV9; perhaps TRBD1 as D (5 bases). CDR1 SGDLS and CDR2 YYNGEE come from the germline V gene. The CDR3 is made up of 16 amino acids. V was trimmed by 3 bases and J by 0 bases, leaving 12 bases between them. CDR3 amino acids: CASSGGAQPTNEKLFF. The CDR3 nucleotides are TGTGCCAGCAGCGGGGGCGCACAGCCAACTAATGAAAAACTGTTTTTT.

The V and J genes are TRBV6-6 and TRBJ2-5; the D call may be TRBD1 or TRBD2 (5 bases each). This CDR3 comprises 13 residues. Trimming shortened V by 9 bases and J by 4 bases, and 15 bases separated the two germline ends. Germline V gene lookup returns CDR1 MNHNY and CDR2 SVGAGI (reference sequence). CDR3 in DNA: TGTGCCAGTAGAACGGGACGGAGAGAGACCCAGTACTTC. Translated, it gives CASRTGRRETQYF.

The gene calls are TRBV12-3 or TRBV12-4 and TRBJ2-3; D remains unclear. CDR3 length: 12 amino acids. The ends were cut back, 6 bases at V and 3 bases at J, with 7 bases in the middle. For the CDR3, the DNA is TGTGCCAGCAGACCTCATACAGATACGCAGTATTTT. This codes for CASRPHTDTQYF.

This chain uses TRBV7-2 with TRBJ2-1; D is unclear. The DNA matches TRBJ2-7 better at its end, which makes the J call doubtful. The CDR3 extends over 12 amino acids. Germline V gene lookup returns CDR1 SGHTA and CDR2 FQGNSA. The chain's CDR3 is CASSFTMNEQYF. CDR3 nucleotides: TGTGCCAGCAGCTTCACGATGAACGAGCAGTACTTC.

This clonotype was recorded at least ten times. The J gene is TRBJ2-5, the V gene TRBV11-1, with TRBD2 matching 11 bases. This CDR3 has 16 residues. With V trimmed by 4 bases and J by 2 bases, 6 bases remained unmatched. Germline assignment: CDR1 SGHAT and CDR2 FQDESV (reference sequence). In DNA form, the CDR3 reads TGTGCCAGCAGCTCGGTAGCGGGGGGGCGTCAAGAGACCCAGTACTTC. This codes for CASSSVAGGRQETQYF.

This clonotype has more than one count but fewer than ten. The chain combines TRBV18 with TRBJ1-2; D is uncertain. Trimming stripped 3 bases from V and 0 bases from J, with 11 bases between. CDR1 is KGHSH, CDR2 LQKENI, per germline. The CDR3 contains 15 residues. CDR3 loop: CASSPPERTNYGYTF. CDR3 coding DNA: TGTGCCAGCTCACCTCCTGAACGGACTAACTATGGCTACACCTTC.

The chain joins TRBV7-9 to TRBJ1-2; D is possibly TRBD1 (5 bases). CDR1 and CDR2 from the germline V gene are SEHNR and FQNEAQ (reference sequence). Between the trimmed V and J ends, which lost 1 base and 4 bases, there was a span of 16 bases. The CDR3 is 16 amino acids. The DNA for the CDR3 is TGTGCCAGCAGCTTAGGTTCGTCAGGGAGAGTCTATGGCTACACCTTC. Translating gives CASSLGSSGRVYGYTF.

This chain joins TRBV7-6 and TRBJ2-2; maybe TRBD2 (6 bases). The CDR3 sequence is 16 residues long. Trimming took 0 bases from V and 4 from J, leaving 12 bases between them. The germline V gene encodes CDR1 SGHVS and CDR2 FNYEAQ. CDR3 sequence: CASSLAASAGTGELFF. The CDR3 DNA sequence: TGTGCCAGCAGCTTAGCGGCTAGCGCGGGCACCGGGGAGCTGTTTTTT.

The chain employs TRBV12-3 or TRBV12-4 and TRBJ2-7; D might be TRBD1 (6 bases). The CDR3 runs 13 residues. V dropped 8 bases and J dropped 2 bases, with 13 bases sitting between them. Here the CDR3 reads CASGYRDTYEQYF. The CDR3 region has the DNA TGTGCCAGCGGGTACAGGGATACCTACGAGCAGTACTTC.

This clonotype has only a few counts. This rearrangement joins TRBV20-1 to TRBJ2-7; TRBD1 is a possible D gene (6 bases). V was shortened by 4 bases and J by 2 bases, with 15 bases between the two germline ends. The germline gives CDR1 DFQATT, CDR2 SNEGSKA (reference sequence). This CDR3 is 14 amino acids long. CDR3: CSANKEGQTYEQYF. CDR3 in DNA: TGCAGTGCTAACAAGGAAGGACAGACCTACGAGCAGTACTTC.

V is TRBV7-3 and J is TRBJ2-5; the match to TRBD2 covers 7 bases. After removal of 2 bases from V and 11 bases from J, the junction contained 11 bases not matched to a gene. The CDR3 is made up of 14 amino acids. From germline, CDR1 is SGHTA and CDR2 FQGTGA. CDR3 region: CASSLGGGNNEQYF. In DNA, the CDR3 is TGTGCCAGCAGCTTAGGGGGGGGGAACAATGAGCAGTACTTC.

The chain employs TRBV20-1 and TRBJ2-4, with D maybe TRBD2 (6 bases). The end of the DNA is better explained by TRBJ2-5, so the J call may be wrong. The CDR3 extends over 14 amino acids. Germline CDR1 reads DFQATT; CDR2 reads SNEGSKA (reference sequence). The CDR3 coding sequence is TGCAGTGCTAGTCCCGGAGGGGTTCAAGAGACCCAGTACTTC. Protein sequence: CSASPGGVQETQYF.

The chain uses TRBV7-9 and TRBJ1-1, with D possibly TRBD1 on 6 matching bases. From germline, CDR1 is SEHNR and CDR2 FQNEAQ (reference sequence). This CDR3 is 15 amino acids long. Deletions cut 1 base from V and 4 bases from J, with 13 bases between. CDR3 region: CASSLERTEFTEAFF. The CDR3 nucleotides read TGTGCCAGCAGCTTAGAACGGACAGAGTTCACTGAAGCTTTCTTT.

This chain links TRBV5-4 with TRBJ2-5; perhaps TRBD1 as D (6 bases). V was trimmed by 4 bases and J by 6 bases, leaving 13 bases between them. From germline, CDR1 is SGHNT and CDR2 YYREEE (reference sequence). CDR3 length: 13 amino acids. CDR3 sequence: CASSTSGEKTQYF. CDR3 coding DNA: TGTGCCAGCAGCACTTCAGGGGAAAAGACCCAGTACTTC.

The table lists this clonotype with a few counts. V and J are TRBV7-2 and TRBJ2-6; D unresolved. The germline V gene encodes CDR1 SGHTA and CDR2 FQGNSA. V was trimmed by 6 bases and J by 0 bases, leaving 6 bases between them. The CDR3 consists of 14 residues. CDR3 protein: CASSSYSGANVLTF. For the CDR3, the DNA is TGTGCCAGCAGTTCCTACTCTGGGGCCAACGTCCTGACTTTC.

This clonotype was detected only a few times. The V gene is TRBV20-1, the J gene TRBJ1-6; no clear D gene. The germline V gene has CDR1 DFQATT and CDR2 SNEGSKA (reference sequence). V lost 5 bases and J lost 7, with 12 bases in between. CDR3 length: 13 residues. CDR3 nucleotide sequence: TGCAGTGCTCGGGGAACCGTAAATTCACCCCTCCACTTT. Residues: CSARGTVNSPLHF.

The V gene is TRBV12-3 or TRBV12-4, the J gene TRBJ2-3; 12 nucleotides agree with TRBD2. The CDR3 spans 15 residues. J was trimmed by 4 bases and V by 4 bases; bases with no gene match: 3. The CDR3 DNA sequence: TGTGCCAGCAGTTCTAGCGGGGGGGCCCCAGATACGCAGTATTTT. It translates to CASSSSGGAPDTQYF.

The V gene is TRBV25-1, the J gene TRBJ1-2; the match to TRBD1 covers 7 bases. V shed 8 bases, J shed 2 bases, and the junction held 2 bases outside the gene matches. Germline CDR1 is MGHDK and CDR2 is SYGVNS. CDR3 length: 12 amino acids. This chain's CDR3 is CASGTENYGYTF. In DNA form, the CDR3 reads TGTGCCAGCGGGACAGAGAACTATGGCTACACCTTC.

This clonotype was seen more than once but under ten times. V and J are TRBV20-1 and TRBJ1-2; maybe TRBD1 (5 bases). V lost 5 bases, J lost 3 bases, and 7 bases lay in between. The length of the CDR3 is 11 residues. Germline CDR1 reads DFQATT; CDR2 reads SNEGSKA (reference sequence). CDR3 amino acids: CSARRDYGYTF. The CDR3 DNA reads as TGCAGTGCTCGCAGGGACTATGGCTACACCTTC.

This clonotype was recorded a few times. The CDR3 here is CASTIQGADYNEQFF. CDR3 DNA sequence: TGTGCCAGCACCATTCAGGGGGCGGATTACAATGAGCAGTTCTTC. The chain recombines TRBV7-9 with TRBJ2-1; 8 bases align to TRBD1. The germline CDR1 and CDR2 sequences are SEHNR and FQNEAQ (reference sequence). V lost 7 bases to trimming and J lost 4 bases; unmatched junction nucleotides: 9. The CDR3 contains 15 residues.

The rearrangement joins TRBV6-5 to TRBJ2-3, with no clear D. The V and J ends lost 2 bases and 0 bases respectively, with 3 bases between them. Germline assignment: CDR1 MNHEY and CDR2 SVGAGI. This CDR3 contains 13 residues. The CDR3 nucleotides read TGTGCCAGCAGTTACGGCAGCACAGATACGCAGTATTTT. As protein: CASSYGSTDTQYF.

The J gene is TRBJ2-1, the V gene TRBV5-1; D is undetermined. This CDR3 comprises 15 residues. Germline CDR1 reads SGHRS; CDR2 reads YFSETQ. The V end lost 0 bases, the J end lost 5 bases, and 12 bases lay between the germline ends. The CDR3 DNA reads TGCGCCAGCAGCTTGGATCGCCTGGGCAACAATGAGCAGTTCTTC. Protein product: CASSLDRLGNNEQFF.

The rearrangement links TRBV5-1 to TRBJ2-1, with TRBD2 matching over 13 bases. CDR1 is SGHRS, CDR2 YFSETQ, per germline. Trimming cost V 4 bases and J 8 bases; bases outside gene matches: 9. The CDR3 is made up of 16 amino acids. CDR3 sequence: CASSPQTSGGPHEQFF. In nucleotides, the CDR3 is TGCGCCAGCAGCCCCCAGACTAGCGGGGGGCCCCATGAGCAGTTCTTC.

The chain couples TRBV6-2 or TRBV6-3 to TRBJ2-5; 11 positions match TRBD1. Germline V gives CDR1 MNHEY, CDR2 SVGEGT. With 5 bases clipped from V and 2 bases from J, the junction kept 7 bases outside the gene matches. CDR3 length equals 16 residues. In nucleotides, the CDR3 is TGTGCCAGCAGTCTGCGGGACAGGGGGAATCAAGAGACCCAGTACTTC. Translation gives CASSLRDRGNQETQYF.

The chain links TRBV6-7 to TRBJ2-1, with 9 bases fitting TRBD2. TRBV6-7 is sorted into the ORF group, with uncertain function. The CDR3 runs 16 residues. V trimming: 2 bases; J trimming: 1 base; junction bases outside the gene matches: 3. CDR3 residues: CASSYELAGSYNEQFF. In nucleotides, the CDR3 is TGTGCCAGCAGTTACGAACTAGCGGGTTCCTACAATGAGCAGTTCTTC.

The CDR3 bases are TGTGCCAGCAGCCCACGAGAGGGGTCGGCTGAAGCTTTCTTT. Its protein is CASSPREGSAEAFF. The rearrangement links TRBV7-9 to TRBJ1-1; maybe TRBD1 (5 bases). The length of the CDR3 is 14 residues. V lost 5 bases and J lost 6, with 16 bases in between. In germline, CDR1 is SEHNR, CDR2 FQNEAQ (reference sequence).